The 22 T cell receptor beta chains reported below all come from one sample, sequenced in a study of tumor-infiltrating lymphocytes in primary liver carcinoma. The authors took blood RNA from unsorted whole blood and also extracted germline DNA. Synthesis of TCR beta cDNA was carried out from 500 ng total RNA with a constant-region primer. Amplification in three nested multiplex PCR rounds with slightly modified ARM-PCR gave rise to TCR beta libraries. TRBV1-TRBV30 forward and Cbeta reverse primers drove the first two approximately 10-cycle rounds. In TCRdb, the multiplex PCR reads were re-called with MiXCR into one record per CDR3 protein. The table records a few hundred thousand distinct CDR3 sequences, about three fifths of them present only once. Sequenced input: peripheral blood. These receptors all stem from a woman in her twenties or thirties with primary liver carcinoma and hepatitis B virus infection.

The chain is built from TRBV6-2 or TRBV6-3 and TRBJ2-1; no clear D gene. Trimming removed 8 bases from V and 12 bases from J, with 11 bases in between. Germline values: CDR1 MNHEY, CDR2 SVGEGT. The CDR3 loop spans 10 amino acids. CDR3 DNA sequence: TGTGCCAGCGGGTGGGCTTGGCAGTTCTTC. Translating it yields CASGWAWQFF.

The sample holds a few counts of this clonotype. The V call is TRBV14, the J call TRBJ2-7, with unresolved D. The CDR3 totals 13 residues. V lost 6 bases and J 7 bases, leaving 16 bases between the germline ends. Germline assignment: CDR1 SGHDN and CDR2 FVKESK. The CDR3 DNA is TGTGCCAGCAGTAGGCGGCTGTCCGGGGAGCAGTACTTC. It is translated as CASSRRLSGEQYF.

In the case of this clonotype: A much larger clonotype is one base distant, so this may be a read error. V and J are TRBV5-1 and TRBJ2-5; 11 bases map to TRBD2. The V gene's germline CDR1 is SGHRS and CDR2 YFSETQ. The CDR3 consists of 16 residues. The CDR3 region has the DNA TGCGCCAACAGCTTGACGCTAGCGGGAGGTGGAGAGACCCAGTACTTC. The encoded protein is CANSLTLAGGGETQYF.

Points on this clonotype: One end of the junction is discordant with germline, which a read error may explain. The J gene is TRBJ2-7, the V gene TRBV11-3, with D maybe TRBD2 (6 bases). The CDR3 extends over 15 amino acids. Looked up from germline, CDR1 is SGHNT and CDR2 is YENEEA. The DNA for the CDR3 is TGTACCAGCAGCTCCCCAACCGGGACTCCCTACGAGCAGTATTTC. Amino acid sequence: CTSSSPTGTPYEQYF.

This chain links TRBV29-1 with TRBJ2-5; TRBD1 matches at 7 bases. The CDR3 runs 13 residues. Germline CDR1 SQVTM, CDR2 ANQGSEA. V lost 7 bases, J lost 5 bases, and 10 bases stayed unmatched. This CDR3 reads CSDVSWTGETQYF. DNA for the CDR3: TGCAGCGACGTCAGTTGGACAGGCGAGACCCAGTACTTC.

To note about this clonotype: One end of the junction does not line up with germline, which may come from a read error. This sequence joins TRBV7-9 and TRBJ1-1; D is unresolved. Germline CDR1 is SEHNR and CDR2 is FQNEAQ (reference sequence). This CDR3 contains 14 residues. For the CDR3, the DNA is TGTGCCAGCAGCTTGACGGCCGTGAACACTGAAACTCTCTTT. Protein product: CASSLTAVNTETLF.

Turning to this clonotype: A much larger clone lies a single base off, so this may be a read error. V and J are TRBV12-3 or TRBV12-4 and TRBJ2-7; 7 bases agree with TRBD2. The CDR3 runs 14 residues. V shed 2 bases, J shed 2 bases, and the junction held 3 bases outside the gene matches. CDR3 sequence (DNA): TGTGCCAGCAGTTTATGGCGGGGGACCTACGAGCAGTACTTC. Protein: CASSLWRGTYEQYF.

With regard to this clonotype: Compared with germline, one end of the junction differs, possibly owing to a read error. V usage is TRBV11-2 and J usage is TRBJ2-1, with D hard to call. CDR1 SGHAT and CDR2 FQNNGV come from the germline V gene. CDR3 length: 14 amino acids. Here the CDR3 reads CVSSSKTNYNEQFF. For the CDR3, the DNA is TGTGTCAGCAGCTCCAAAACTAATTACAATGAACAGTTCTTC.

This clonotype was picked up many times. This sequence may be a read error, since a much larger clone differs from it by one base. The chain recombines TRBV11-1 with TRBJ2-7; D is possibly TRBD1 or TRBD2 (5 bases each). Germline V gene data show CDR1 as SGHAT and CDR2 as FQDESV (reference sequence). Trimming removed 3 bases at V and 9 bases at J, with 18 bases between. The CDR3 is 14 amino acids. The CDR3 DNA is TGTGCCAGCAGCTTCGGGAAGGGGCTGGACGGGCAGTACTTC. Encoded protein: CASSFGKGLDGQYF. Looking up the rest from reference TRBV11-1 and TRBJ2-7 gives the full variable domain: EAEVAQSPRYKITEKSQAVAFWCDPISGHATLYWYRQILGQGPELLVQFQDESVVDDSQLPKDRFSAERLKGVDSTLKIQPAELGDSAMYLCASSFGKGLDGQYFGPGTRLTVT.

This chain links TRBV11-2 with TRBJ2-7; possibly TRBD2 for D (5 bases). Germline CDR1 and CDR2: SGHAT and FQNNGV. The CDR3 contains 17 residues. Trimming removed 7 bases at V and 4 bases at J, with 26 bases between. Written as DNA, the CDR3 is TGTGCCAGCAACATAGTTTCTGGGAGCCCAACGACATACGAGCAGTACTTC. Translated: CASNIVSGSPTTYEQYF.

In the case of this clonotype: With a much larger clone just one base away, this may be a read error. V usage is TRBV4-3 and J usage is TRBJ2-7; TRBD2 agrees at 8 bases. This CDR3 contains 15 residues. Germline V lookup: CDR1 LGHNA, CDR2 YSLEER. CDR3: CANSQDLGLVYEQYF. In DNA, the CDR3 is TGCGCCAACAGCCAAGATCTGGGACTAGTTTACGAGCAGTACTTC.

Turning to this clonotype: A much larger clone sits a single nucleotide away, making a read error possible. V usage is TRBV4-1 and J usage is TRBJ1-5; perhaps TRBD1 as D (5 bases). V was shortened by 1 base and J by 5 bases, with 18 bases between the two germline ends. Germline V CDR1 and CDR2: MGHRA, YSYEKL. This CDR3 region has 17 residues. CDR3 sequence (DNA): TGCGCCAGCAGCCAAGGATGGCAGGAGGGGTCTTATCAGCCCCAGCATTTT. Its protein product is CASSQGWQEGSYQPQHF.

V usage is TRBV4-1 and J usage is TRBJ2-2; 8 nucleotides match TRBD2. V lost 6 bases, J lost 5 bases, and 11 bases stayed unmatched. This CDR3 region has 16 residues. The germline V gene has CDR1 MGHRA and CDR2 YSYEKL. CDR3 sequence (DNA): TGCGCCAGCAGGGAGTACTTGGGACTAGGAACCGGGGAGCTGTTTTTT. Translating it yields CASREYLGLGTGELFF.

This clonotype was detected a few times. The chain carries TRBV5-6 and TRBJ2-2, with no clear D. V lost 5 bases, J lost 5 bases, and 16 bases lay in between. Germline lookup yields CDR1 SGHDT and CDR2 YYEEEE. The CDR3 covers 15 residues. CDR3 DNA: TGTGCCAGCAGTTTGTCACCCAGAGTTACCGGGGAGCTGTTTTTT. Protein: CASSLSPRVTGELFF.

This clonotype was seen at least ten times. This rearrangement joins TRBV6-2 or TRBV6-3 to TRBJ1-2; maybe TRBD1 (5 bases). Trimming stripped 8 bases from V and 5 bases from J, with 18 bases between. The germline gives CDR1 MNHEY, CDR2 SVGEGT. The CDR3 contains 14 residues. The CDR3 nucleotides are TGTGCCAGCTGGGGACGGGGCAAGTCATATGGCTACACCTTC. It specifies CASWGRGKSYGYTF.

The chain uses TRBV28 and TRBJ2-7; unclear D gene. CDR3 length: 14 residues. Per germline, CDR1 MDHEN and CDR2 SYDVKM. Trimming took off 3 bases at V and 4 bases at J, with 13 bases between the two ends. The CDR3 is CASSFPNSTYEQYF. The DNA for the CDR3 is TGTGCCAGCAGTTTTCCCAATAGCACTTACGAGCAGTACTTC.

The CDR3 region is CASSQVRSSNYGYTF. CDR3 in DNA: TGCGCCAGCAGCCAAGTAAGAAGTTCTAACTATGGCTACACCTTC. The V gene is TRBV4-3, the J gene TRBJ1-2; no definite D call. Trimming stripped 1 base from V and 0 bases from J, with 9 bases between. From germline, CDR1 is LGHNA and CDR2 YSLEER. The CDR3 is 15 amino acids.

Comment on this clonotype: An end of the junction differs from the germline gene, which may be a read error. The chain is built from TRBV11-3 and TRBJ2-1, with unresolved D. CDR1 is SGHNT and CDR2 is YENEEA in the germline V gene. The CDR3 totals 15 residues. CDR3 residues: CASSLGSSSHSEQFF. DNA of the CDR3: TGTGCGAGCAGCTTAGGTAGTTCTTCCCACAGTGAGCAGTTCTTC.

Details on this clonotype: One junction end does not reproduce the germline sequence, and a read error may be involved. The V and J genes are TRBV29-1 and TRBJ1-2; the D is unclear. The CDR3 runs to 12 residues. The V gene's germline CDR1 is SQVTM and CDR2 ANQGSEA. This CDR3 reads CNVSHSTHGYTF. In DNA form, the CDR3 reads TGCAACGTTAGCCACAGCACCCATGGCTACACCTTC.

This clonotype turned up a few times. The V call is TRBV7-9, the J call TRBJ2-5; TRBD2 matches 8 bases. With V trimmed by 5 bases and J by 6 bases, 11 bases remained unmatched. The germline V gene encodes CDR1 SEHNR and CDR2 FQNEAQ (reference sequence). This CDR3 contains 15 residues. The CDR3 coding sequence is TGTGCCAGCAGCCTCCGGGAGGGCCCGAGACAGACCCAGTACTTC. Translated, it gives CASSLREGPRQTQYF.

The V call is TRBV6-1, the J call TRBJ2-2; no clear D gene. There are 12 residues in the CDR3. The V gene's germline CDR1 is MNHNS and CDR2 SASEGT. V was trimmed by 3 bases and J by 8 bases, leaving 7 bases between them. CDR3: CASSDSTGELFF. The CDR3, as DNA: TGTGCCAGCAGTGATAGTACGGGGGAGCTGTTTTTT.

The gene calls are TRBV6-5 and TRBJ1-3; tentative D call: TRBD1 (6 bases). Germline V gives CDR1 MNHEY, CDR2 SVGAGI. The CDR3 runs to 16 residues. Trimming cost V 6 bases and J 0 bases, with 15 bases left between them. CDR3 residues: CASSLTGLSSGNTIYF. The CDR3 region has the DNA TGTGCCAGCAGCTTGACAGGCCTATCCTCTGGAAACACCATATATTTT.